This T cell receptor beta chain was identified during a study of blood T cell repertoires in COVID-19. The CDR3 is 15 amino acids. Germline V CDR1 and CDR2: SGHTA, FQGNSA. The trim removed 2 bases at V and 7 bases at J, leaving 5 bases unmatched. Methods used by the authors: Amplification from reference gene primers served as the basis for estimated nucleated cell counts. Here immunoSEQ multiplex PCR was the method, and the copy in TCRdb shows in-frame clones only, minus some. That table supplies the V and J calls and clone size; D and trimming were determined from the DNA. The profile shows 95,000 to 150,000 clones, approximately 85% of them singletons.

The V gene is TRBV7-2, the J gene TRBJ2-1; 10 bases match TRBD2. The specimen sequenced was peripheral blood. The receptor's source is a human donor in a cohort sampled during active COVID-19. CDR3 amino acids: CASSLRLAGVNEQFF. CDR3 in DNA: TGTGCCAGCAGCTTACGGCTAGCGGGGGTAAATGAGCAGTTCTTC.